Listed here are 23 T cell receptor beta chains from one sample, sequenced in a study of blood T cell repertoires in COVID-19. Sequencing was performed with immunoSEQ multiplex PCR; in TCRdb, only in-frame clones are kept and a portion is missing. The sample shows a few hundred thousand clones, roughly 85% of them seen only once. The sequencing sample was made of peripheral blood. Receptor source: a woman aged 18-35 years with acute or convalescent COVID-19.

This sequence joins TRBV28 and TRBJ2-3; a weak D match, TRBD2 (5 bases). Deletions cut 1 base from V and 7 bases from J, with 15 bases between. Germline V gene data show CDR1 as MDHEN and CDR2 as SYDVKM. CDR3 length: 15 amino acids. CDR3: CASSLYEGVVNTQYF. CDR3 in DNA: TGTGCCAGCAGTTTATATGAGGGAGTGGTGAATACGCAGTATTTT.

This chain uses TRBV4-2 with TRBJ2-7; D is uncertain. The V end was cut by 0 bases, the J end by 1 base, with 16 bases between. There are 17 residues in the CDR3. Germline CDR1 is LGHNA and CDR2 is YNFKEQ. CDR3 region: CASSQESYDFNSYEQYF. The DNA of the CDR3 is TGTGCCAGCAGCCAAGAATCATATGACTTTAATTCCTACGAGCAGTACTTC.

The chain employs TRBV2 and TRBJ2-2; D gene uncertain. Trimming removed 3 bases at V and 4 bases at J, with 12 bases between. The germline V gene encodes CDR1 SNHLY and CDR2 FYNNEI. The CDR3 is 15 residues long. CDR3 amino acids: CASSENKIATGELFF. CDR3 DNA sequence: TGTGCCAGCAGTGAGAACAAAATAGCCACCGGGGAGCTGTTTTTT.

The CDR3 DNA reads TGTGCCAGCAGCCAAGTGGGCAGGGAAAACGAAAAACTGTTTTTT. Translating it yields CASSQVGRENEKLFF. The J gene is TRBJ1-4, the V gene TRBV3-1 (or the pseudogene TRBV3-2), with a tentative D call TRBD1 (5 bases). Trimming took off 1 base at V and 8 bases at J, with 14 bases between the two ends. Germline values: CDR1 LGHDT, CDR2 YNNKEL (reference sequence). CDR3 length: 15 amino acids.

In nucleotides, the CDR3 is TGCGCCAGCAGCTCCGACAGGGGAAGGGAAGAAAAACTGTTTTTT. It translates to CASSSDRGREEKLFF. This chain joins TRBV5-1 and TRBJ1-4, with 8 nucleotides matching TRBD1. CDR3 length equals 15 residues. V dropped 3 bases and J dropped 8; count of bases not matched to a gene: 9. Per the germline V gene, CDR1 is SGHRS and CDR2 is YFSETQ. The full variable domain, completed using reference TRBV5-1 and TRBJ1-4, is KAGVTQTPRYLIKTRGQQVTLSCSPISGHRSVSWYQQTPGQGLQFLFEYFSETQRNKGNFPGRFSGRQFSNSRSEMNVSTLELGDSALYLCASSSDRGREEKLFFGSGTQLSVL.

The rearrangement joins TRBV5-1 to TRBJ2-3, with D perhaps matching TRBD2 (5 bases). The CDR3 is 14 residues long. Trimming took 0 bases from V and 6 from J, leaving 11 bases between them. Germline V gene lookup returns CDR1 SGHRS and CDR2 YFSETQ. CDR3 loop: CASSLGEIADTQYF. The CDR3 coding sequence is TGCGCCAGCAGCTTGGGGGAGATCGCGGATACGCAGTATTTT.

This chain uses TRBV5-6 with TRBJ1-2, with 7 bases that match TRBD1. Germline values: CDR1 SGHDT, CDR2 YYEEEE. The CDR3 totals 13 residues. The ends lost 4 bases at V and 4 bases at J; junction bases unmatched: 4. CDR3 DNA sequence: TGTGCCAGCAGCGAGGGGGCAGCCTATGGCTACACCTTC. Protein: CASSEGAAYGYTF.

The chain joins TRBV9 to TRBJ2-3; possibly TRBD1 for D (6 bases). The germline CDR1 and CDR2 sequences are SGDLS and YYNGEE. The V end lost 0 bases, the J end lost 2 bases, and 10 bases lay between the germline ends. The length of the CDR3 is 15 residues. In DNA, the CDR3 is TGTGCCAGCAGCGTAGGAGCAGGGGACACAGATACGCAGTATTTT. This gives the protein CASSVGAGDTDTQYF.

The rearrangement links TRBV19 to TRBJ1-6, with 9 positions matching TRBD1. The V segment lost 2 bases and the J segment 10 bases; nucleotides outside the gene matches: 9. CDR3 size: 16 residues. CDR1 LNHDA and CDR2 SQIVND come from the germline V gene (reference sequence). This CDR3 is CASSITLTGGRSPLHF. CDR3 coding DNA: TGTGCCAGTAGTATAACACTGACAGGGGGTCGGTCACCCCTCCACTTT. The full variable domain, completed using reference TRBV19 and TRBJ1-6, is DGGITQSPKYLFRKEGQNVTLSCEQNLNHDAMYWYRQDPGQGLRLIYYSQIVNDFQKGDIAEGYSVSREKKESFPLTVTSAQKNPTAFYLCASSITLTGGRSPLHFGNGTRLTVT.

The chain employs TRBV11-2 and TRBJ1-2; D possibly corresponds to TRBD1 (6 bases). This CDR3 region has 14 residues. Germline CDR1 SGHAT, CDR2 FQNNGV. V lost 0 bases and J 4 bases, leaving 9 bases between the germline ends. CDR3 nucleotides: TGTGCCAGCAGCTTAGAGACAGGCGGCTATGGCTACACCTTC. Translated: CASSLETGGYGYTF.

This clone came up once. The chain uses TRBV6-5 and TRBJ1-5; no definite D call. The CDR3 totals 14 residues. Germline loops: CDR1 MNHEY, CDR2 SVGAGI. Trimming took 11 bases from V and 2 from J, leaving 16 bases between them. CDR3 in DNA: TGTGCCTCTGTCTCGGTGGTGCGCAATCAGCCCCAGCATTTT. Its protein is CASVSVVRNQPQHF.

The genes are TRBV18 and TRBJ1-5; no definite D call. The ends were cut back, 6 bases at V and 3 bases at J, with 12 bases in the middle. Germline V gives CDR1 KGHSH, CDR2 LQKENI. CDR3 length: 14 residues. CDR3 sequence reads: CASSLSEANQPQHF. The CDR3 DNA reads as TGTGCCAGCTCCCTCAGTGAGGCCAATCAGCCCCAGCATTTT.

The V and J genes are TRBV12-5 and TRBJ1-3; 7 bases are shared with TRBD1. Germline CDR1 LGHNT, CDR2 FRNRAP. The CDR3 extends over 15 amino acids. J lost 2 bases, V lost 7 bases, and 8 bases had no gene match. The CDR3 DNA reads TGTGCTAGTGCCACCACAGGGGAAACTGGAAACACCATATATTTT. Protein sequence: CASATTGETGNTIYF. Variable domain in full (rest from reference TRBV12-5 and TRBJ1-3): DARVTQTPRHKVTEMGQEVTMRCQPILGHNTVFWYRQTMMQGLELLAYFRNRAPLDDSGMPKDRFSAEMPDATLATLKIQPSEPRDSAVYFCASATTGETGNTIYFGEGSWLTVV.

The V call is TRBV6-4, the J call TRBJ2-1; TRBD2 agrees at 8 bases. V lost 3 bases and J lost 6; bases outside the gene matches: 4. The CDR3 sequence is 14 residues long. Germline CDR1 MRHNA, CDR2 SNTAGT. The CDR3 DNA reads TGTGCCAGCAGTGAGCGGGAGGAGGTCAATGAGCAGTTCTTC. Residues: CASSEREEVNEQFF.

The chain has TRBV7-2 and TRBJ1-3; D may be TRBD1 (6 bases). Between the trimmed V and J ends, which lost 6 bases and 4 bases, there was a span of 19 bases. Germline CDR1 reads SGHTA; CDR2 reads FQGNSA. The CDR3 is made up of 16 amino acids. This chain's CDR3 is CASSRREGTLGNTIYF. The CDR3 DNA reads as TGTGCCAGCAGTCGCCGGGAAGGGACACTCGGAAACACCATATATTTT. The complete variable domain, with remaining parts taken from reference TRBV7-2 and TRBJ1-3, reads GAGVSQSPSNKVTEKGKDVELRCDPISGHTALYWYRQSLGQGLEFLIYFQGNSAPDKSGLPSDRFSAERTGGSVSTLTIQRTQQEDSAVYLCASSRREGTLGNTIYFGEGSWLTVV.

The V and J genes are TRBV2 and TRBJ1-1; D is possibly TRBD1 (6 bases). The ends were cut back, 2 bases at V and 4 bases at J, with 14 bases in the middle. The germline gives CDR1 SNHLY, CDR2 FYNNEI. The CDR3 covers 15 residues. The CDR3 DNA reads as TGTGCCAGCAGTGAACCGCAGGGGCGCGCCACTGAAGCTTTCTTT. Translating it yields CASSEPQGRATEAFF.

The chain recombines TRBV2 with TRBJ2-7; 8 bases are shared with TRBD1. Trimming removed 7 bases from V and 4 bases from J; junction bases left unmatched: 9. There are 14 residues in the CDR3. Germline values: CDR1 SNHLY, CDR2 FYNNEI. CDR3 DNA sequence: TGTGCCAGCAATCAACCGGACAGGGATTACGAGCAGTACTTC. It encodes CASNQPDRDYEQYF.

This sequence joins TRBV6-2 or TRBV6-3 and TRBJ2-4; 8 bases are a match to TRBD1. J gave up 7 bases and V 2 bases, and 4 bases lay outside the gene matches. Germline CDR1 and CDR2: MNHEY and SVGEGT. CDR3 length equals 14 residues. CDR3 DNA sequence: TGTGCCAGCAGTTACGACAGGGGATGGAACATTCAGTACTTC. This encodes CASSYDRGWNIQYF.

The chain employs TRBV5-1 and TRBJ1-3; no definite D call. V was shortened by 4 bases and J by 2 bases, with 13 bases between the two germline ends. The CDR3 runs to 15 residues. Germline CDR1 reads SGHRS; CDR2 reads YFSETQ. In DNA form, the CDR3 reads TGCGCCAGCAGCCCCTTCGGGGATACTGGAAACACCATATATTTT. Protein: CASSPFGDTGNTIYF. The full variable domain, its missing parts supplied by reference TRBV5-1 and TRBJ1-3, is KAGVTQTPRYLIKTRGQQVTLSCSPISGHRSVSWYQQTPGQGLQFLFEYFSETQRNKGNFPGRFSGRQFSNSRSEMNVSTLELGDSALYLCASSPFGDTGNTIYFGEGSWLTVV.

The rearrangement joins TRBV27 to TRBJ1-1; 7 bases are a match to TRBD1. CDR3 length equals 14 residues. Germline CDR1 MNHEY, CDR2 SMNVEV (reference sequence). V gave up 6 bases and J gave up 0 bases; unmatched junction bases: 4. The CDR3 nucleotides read TGTGCCAGCAGCTCAGGGGGGATGAACACTGAAGCTTTCTTT. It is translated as CASSSGGMNTEAFF.

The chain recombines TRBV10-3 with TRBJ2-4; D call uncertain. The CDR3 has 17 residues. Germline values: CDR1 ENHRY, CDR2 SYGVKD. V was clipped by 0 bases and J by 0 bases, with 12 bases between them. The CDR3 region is CAISESWSGGAKNIQYF. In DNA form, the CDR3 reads TGTGCCATCAGTGAGTCGTGGTCAGGTGGAGCCAAAAACATTCAGTACTTC.

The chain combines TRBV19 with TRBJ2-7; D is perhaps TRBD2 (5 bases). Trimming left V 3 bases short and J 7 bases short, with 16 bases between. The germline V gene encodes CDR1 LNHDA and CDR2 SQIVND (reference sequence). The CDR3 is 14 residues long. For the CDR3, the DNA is TGTGCCAGTAGTATCGGCACTAGAGGTGGAGAGCAGTACTTC. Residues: CASSIGTRGGEQYF.

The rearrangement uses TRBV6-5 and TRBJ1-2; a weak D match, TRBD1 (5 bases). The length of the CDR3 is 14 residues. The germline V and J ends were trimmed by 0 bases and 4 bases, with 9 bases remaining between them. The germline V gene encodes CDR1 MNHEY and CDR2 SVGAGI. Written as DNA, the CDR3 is TGTGCCAGCAGTTACTCACAGGCGAGCTATGGCTACACCTTC. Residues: CASSYSQASYGYTF.